The 31 T cell receptor beta chains below come from one sample, sequenced in a study of a mutant IDH1 vaccine in newly diagnosed glioma. These receptors have no identified antigens. The time point: week 11, during vaccination. Doses of 300 ug of mutant IDH1 20-mer peptide were given with topical imiquimod. Sequenced by immunoSEQ multiplex PCR; TCRdb stores in-frame clones only, minus some. This table has 30,000 to 40,000 clones, 84% appearing once. This specimen consisted of PBMCs, obtained from a glioma patient whose treatment included an IDH1 peptide vaccine. The source is a middle-aged man with glioma.

This clone was seen a few times. The rearrangement links TRBV19 to TRBJ1-2; no definite D call. Trimming took off 4 bases at V and 0 bases at J, with 6 bases between the two ends. The CDR3 is 13 amino acids. Looked up from germline, CDR1 is LNHDA and CDR2 is SQIVND (reference sequence). This CDR3 reads CASSSYTNYGYTF. CDR3 bases: TGTGCCAGTAGTAGTTACACTAACTATGGCTACACCTTC.

The chain links TRBV9 to TRBJ2-3; D not resolved. Germline CDR1 and CDR2: SGDLS and YYNGEE. The CDR3 sequence is 14 residues long. V gave up 1 base and J gave up 0 bases, with 6 bases separating them. CDR3 amino acids: CASSVTISTDTQYF. The CDR3, as DNA: TGTGCCAGCAGCGTAACAATCAGCACAGATACGCAGTATTTT.

The chain is built from TRBV11-3 and TRBJ2-7; TRBD2 matches 10 bases. CDR1 and CDR2 (germline): SGHNT, YENEEA. J was trimmed by 4 bases and V by 4 bases; bases with no gene match: 4. The CDR3 extends over 14 amino acids. The CDR3 DNA is TGTGCCAGCAGCTGCCTAGCGGGAGTGTACGAGCAGTACTTC. This translates into CASSCLAGVYEQYF.

The table lists this clone with a count of one. This chain links TRBV20-1 with TRBJ2-1; D may match TRBD1 or TRBD2 (5 bases each). Trimming removed 6 bases from V and 9 bases from J, with 9 bases in between. The CDR3 runs to 10 residues. CDR1 is DFQATT, CDR2 SNEGSKA, per germline (reference sequence). The CDR3 DNA is TGCAGTGCGGGACGGACTGAGCAGTTCTTC. It codes for CSAGRTEQFF.

There are a few counts of this clone. The chain combines TRBV7-9 with TRBJ1-5; D gene ambiguous. Between the trimmed V and J ends, which lost 5 bases and 3 bases, there was a span of 11 bases. The CDR3 loop spans 14 amino acids. Germline CDR1 SEHNR, CDR2 FQNEAQ (reference sequence). The CDR3 reads CASSLDTPNQPQHF. The CDR3 region has the DNA TGTGCCAGCAGCCTCGACACTCCCAATCAGCCCCAGCATTTT.

V usage is TRBV6-4 and J usage is TRBJ1-5, with D hard to call. Between the trimmed V and J ends, which lost 4 bases and 7 bases, there was a span of 11 bases. CDR1 and CDR2 from the germline V gene are MRHNA and SNTAGT. This CDR3 comprises 13 residues. As DNA, the CDR3 is TGTGCCAGCAGTGCGGAGGAAGGCCAGCCCCAGCATTTT. It is translated as CASSAEEGQPQHF.

This clone was counted once. CDR3 in amino acids: CASSVFDTGSGNTIYF. The CDR3 DNA is TGTGCCAGCAGCGTTTTTGACACCGGCTCTGGAAACACCATATATTTT. This chain joins TRBV9 and TRBJ1-3; D is undetermined. V lost 2 bases, J lost 0 bases, and 12 bases lay in between. The length of the CDR3 is 16 residues. Germline V CDR1 and CDR2: SGDLS, YYNGEE.

The V and J genes are TRBV27 and TRBJ2-5, with 11 bases fitting TRBD2. The V segment lost 4 bases and the J segment 2 bases; nucleotides outside the gene matches: 3. There are 15 residues in the CDR3. Germline CDR1 MNHEY, CDR2 SMNVEV (reference sequence). The DNA of the CDR3 is TGTGCCAGCAGTTCGGGACTAGCGGAACAAGAGACCCAGTACTTC. The encoded protein is CASSSGLAEQETQYF.

The chain combines TRBV7-8 with TRBJ2-7, with D possibly matching TRBD2 (5 bases). V dropped 5 bases and J dropped 4 bases, with 9 bases sitting between them. The CDR3 loop spans 12 amino acids. Germline V gene lookup returns CDR1 SGHVS and CDR2 FQNEAQ. CDR3 sequence: CASSGGGYEQYF. The CDR3 bases are TGTGCCAGCAGCGGCGGAGGATACGAGCAGTACTTC. Full variable domain (remainder filled in from reference TRBV7-8 and TRBJ2-7): GAGVSQSPRYKVAKRGQDVALRCDPISGHVSLFWYQQALGQGPEFLTYFQNEAQLDKSGLPSDRFFAERPEGSVSTLKIQRTQQEDSAVYLCASSGGGYEQYFGPGTRLTVT.

The rearrangement joins TRBV10-3 to TRBJ2-5; TRBD1 agrees at 8 bases. V lost 6 bases, J lost 4 bases, and 4 bases stayed unmatched. The CDR3 runs to 13 residues. Germline lookup yields CDR1 ENHRY and CDR2 SYGVKD. The CDR3 protein is CAIRGQVVETQYF. Here the CDR3 DNA reads TGTGCCATCAGGGGACAGGTCGTAGAGACCCAGTACTTC.

V gene TRBV6-5 combines with J gene TRBJ1-2; D perhaps matches TRBD1 (5 bases). The V end was cut by 6 bases, the J end by 8 bases, with 7 bases between. Germline V gene sequence: CDR1 MNHEY, CDR2 SVGAGI. There are 10 residues in the CDR3. CDR3 sequence: CASRGRGYTF. The CDR3 coding sequence is TGTGCCAGCAGGGGGCGGGGCTACACCTTC.

The rearrangement links TRBV5-1 to TRBJ1-4, with TRBD1 matching 8 bases. The germline gives CDR1 SGHRS, CDR2 YFSETQ. Losses at the gene ends were 5 bases for V and 8 bases for J; bases not matched to a gene: 8. CDR3 length: 14 residues. CDR3 protein: CASSQGQGYEKLFF. CDR3 DNA sequence: TGCGCCAGCAGTCAAGGACAGGGCTACGAAAAACTGTTTTTT.

This clone was picked up one time. The chain links TRBV12-5 to TRBJ1-4; TRBD1 is a possible D gene (5 bases). V was clipped by 4 bases and J by 2 bases, with 8 bases between them. CDR3 size: 14 residues. Germline V gene lookup returns CDR1 LGHNT and CDR2 FRNRAP. CDR3 DNA: TGTGCTAGTGGTTCTTGGGGCACTAATGAAAAACTGTTTTTT. Protein product: CASGSWGTNEKLFF.

The gene calls are TRBV5-6 and TRBJ2-2; TRBD2 might be the D (5 bases). The CDR3 consists of 18 residues. Per germline, CDR1 SGHDT and CDR2 YYEEEE. Trimming left V 3 bases short and J 3 bases short, with 21 bases between. CDR3 DNA sequence: TGTGCCAGCAGCTCGGGGATGACCCTCTCCCTGGACACCGGGGAGCTGTTTTTT. Translated: CASSSGMTLSLDTGELFF.

This clone was seen more than once but under ten times. The V call is TRBV9, the J call TRBJ2-7; 7 bases match TRBD1. With 4 bases clipped from V and 5 bases from J, the junction kept 9 bases outside the gene matches. This CDR3 has 14 residues. Germline V gives CDR1 SGDLS, CDR2 YYNGEE. DNA for the CDR3: TGTGCCAGCAGCTCCGGACAGGCGGCGAACGAGCAGTACTTC. Translating it yields CASSSGQAANEQYF.

This clone was counted a single time. The rearrangement uses TRBV6-5 and TRBJ1-5; 9 nucleotides align to TRBD1. Germline-derived CDR1 and CDR2 are MNHEY and SVGAGI. The CDR3 contains 14 residues. V lost 6 bases to trimming and J lost 7 bases; unmatched junction nucleotides: 7. The CDR3 spells CASRSDRGGQPQHF. In DNA, the CDR3 is TGTGCCAGCAGATCGGACAGGGGCGGGCAGCCCCAGCATTTT.

This clone appeared a few times. The chain employs TRBV2 and TRBJ1-2; possibly TRBD1 for D (6 bases). V lost 7 bases and J lost 2, with 14 bases in between. In germline, CDR1 is SNHLY, CDR2 FYNNEI. The CDR3 contains 14 residues. The CDR3 DNA reads as TGTGCCAGCAACGCGGGACAACGGAACTATGGCTACACCTTC. Amino acid sequence: CASNAGQRNYGYTF. The whole variable domain, filled in from reference TRBV2 and TRBJ1-2, reads EPEVTQTPSHQVTQMGQEVILRCVPISNHLYFYWYRQILGQKVEFLVSFYNNEISEKSEIFDDQFSVERPDGSNFTLKIRSTKLEDSAMYFCASNAGQRNYGYTFGSGTRLTVV.

V and J are TRBV15 and TRBJ2-1; possible D gene TRBD2, 5 bases. V dropped 1 base and J dropped 4 bases, with 11 bases sitting between them. Per the germline V gene, CDR1 is LNHNV and CDR2 is YYDKDF (reference sequence). The CDR3 covers 15 residues. This CDR3 reads CATSRGSGLYNEQFF. The CDR3 DNA reads as TGTGCCACCAGCAGAGGGAGCGGCTTATACAATGAGCAGTTCTTC. The entire variable domain, with the rest obtained from reference TRBV15 and TRBJ2-1, is as follows: DAMVIQNPRYQVTQFGKPVTLSCSQTLNHNVMYWYQQKSSQAPKLLFHYYDKDFNNEADTPDNFQSRRPNTSFCFLDIRSPGLGDTAMYLCATSRGSGLYNEQFFGPGTRLTVL.

CDR3 nucleotides: TGTGCCAGCAGCTTGGGACATCGGTACGAGCAGTACTTC. Its protein is CASSLGHRYEQYF. The chain employs TRBV7-6 and TRBJ2-7; the D gene is possibly TRBD1 (6 bases). The germline gives CDR1 SGHVS, CDR2 FNYEAQ. V shed 3 bases and J shed 4 bases, with 10 bases lying between them. This CDR3 contains 13 residues.

The rearrangement uses TRBV18 and TRBJ1-5; a possible D gene is TRBD1 (6 bases). Germline CDR1 reads KGHSH; CDR2 reads LQKENI. The CDR3 totals 14 residues. Trimming pared 0 bases from V and 5 bases from J, leaving 8 bases between. CDR3 bases: TGTGCCAGCTCACCACCAGGGGGTTATCAGCCCCAGCATTTT. Residues: CASSPPGGYQPQHF.

DNA for the CDR3: TGTGCCATCAGTGAGTCACCGGAGGGTTACGAGCAGTACTTC. Translated: CAISESPEGYEQYF. This chain links TRBV10-3 with TRBJ2-7; the D gene is possibly TRBD2 (6 bases). This CDR3 is 14 amino acids long. V dropped 0 bases and J dropped 4 bases, with 10 bases sitting between them. The germline CDR1 and CDR2 sequences are ENHRY and SYGVKD.

The V gene is TRBV5-6, the J gene TRBJ2-1; TRBD1 matches at 8 bases. The V segment lost 2 bases and the J segment 8 bases; nucleotides outside the gene matches: 9. The V gene's germline CDR1 is SGHDT and CDR2 YYEEEE. CDR3 length: 15 amino acids. The CDR3 DNA reads TGTGCCAGCAGCTTACAGGGGGGTTCCGTGGATGAGCAGTTCTTC. This encodes CASSLQGGSVDEQFF.

This chain connects TRBV6-6 to TRBJ2-3, with D uncertain. Trimming stripped 6 bases from V and 4 bases from J, with 8 bases between. This CDR3 region has 12 residues. Germline V gene lookup returns CDR1 MNHNY and CDR2 SVGAGI (reference sequence). The DNA of the CDR3 is TGTGCCAGCAGCCCGAACGCAGATACGCAGTATTTT. It is translated as CASSPNADTQYF.

This sequence joins TRBV19 and TRBJ1-5; D is uncertain. Trimming took off 9 bases at V and 5 bases at J, with 17 bases between the two ends. The length of the CDR3 is 14 residues. Germline CDR1 and CDR2: LNHDA and SQIVND (reference sequence). Here the CDR3 DNA reads TGTGCCAGCTTGGACTCACGCGAACATCAGCCCCAGCATTTT. This gives the protein CASLDSREHQPQHF.

V is TRBV28 and J is TRBJ1-5; 8 bases are a match to TRBD1. The V and J ends lost 3 bases and 0 bases, in that order; junction bases with no gene match: 7. The CDR3 has 17 amino acids. Germline V gene data show CDR1 as MDHEN and CDR2 as SYDVKM. The chain's CDR3 is CASSLDREEYSNQPQHF. CDR3 DNA sequence: TGTGCCAGCAGTTTGGACAGGGAGGAATATAGCAATCAGCCCCAGCATTTT. The full variable domain, in which reference TRBV28 and TRBJ1-5 provide the parts outside the CDR3, is DVKVTQSSRYLVKRTGEKVFLECVQDMDHENMFWYRQDPGLGLRLIYFSYDVKMKEKGDIPEGYSVSREKKERFSLILESASTNQTSMYLCASSLDREEYSNQPQHFGDGTRLSIL.

The chain joins TRBV4-1 to TRBJ2-1, with D hard to call. The CDR3 runs 12 residues. V gave up 1 base and J gave up 7 bases, with 5 bases separating them. The V gene's germline CDR1 is MGHRA and CDR2 YSYEKL. The CDR3 is CASSQGGNEQFF. In DNA, the CDR3 is TGCGCCAGCAGCCAAGGTGGGAATGAGCAGTTCTTC.

Here the CDR3 DNA reads TGTGCCAGCAGCGCGGGCGGGACCCAGTACTTC. It is translated as CASSAGGTQYF. This sequence joins TRBV7-2 and TRBJ2-5; possibly TRBD2 for D (5 bases). Germline CDR1 reads SGHTA; CDR2 reads FQGNSA. The CDR3 is 11 residues long. Trimming left V 5 bases short and J 7 bases short, with 8 bases between.

V and J are TRBV10-2 and TRBJ1-2, with D tentatively TRBD1 (6 bases). Trimming cost V 3 bases and J 2 bases, with 13 bases left between them. CDR3 size: 15 residues. CDR1 and CDR2 (germline): WSHSY, SAAADI. CDR3 amino acids: CASSDPGTLNYGYTF. The CDR3 DNA reads as TGCGCCAGCAGTGATCCGGGGACACTCAACTATGGCTACACCTTC.

The V and J genes are TRBV5-1 and TRBJ1-1; D is undetermined. This CDR3 comprises 14 residues. Trimming stripped 3 bases from V and 4 bases from J, with 13 bases between. The V gene's germline CDR1 is SGHRS and CDR2 YFSETQ. The CDR3 here is CASSSIGFFTEAFF. The CDR3 nucleotides are TGCGCCAGCAGCTCTATAGGCTTCTTCACTGAAGCTTTCTTT.

The DNA of the CDR3 is TGTGCCAGCGGAAAAAGCCGGACGTTTAACAATGAGCAGTTCTTC. It specifies CASGKSRTFNNEQFF. This sequence joins TRBV7-2 and TRBJ2-1; no clear D. Trimming stripped 8 bases from V and 5 bases from J, with 19 bases between. The germline V gene has CDR1 SGHTA and CDR2 FQGNSA. The CDR3 has 15 residues.

This chain connects TRBV6-6 to TRBJ2-3; TRBD1 matches 11 bases. The CDR3 is made up of 16 amino acids. Germline values: CDR1 MNHNY, CDR2 SVGAGI (reference sequence). V gave up 6 bases and J gave up 3 bases; unmatched junction bases: 8. The CDR3 region is CASSPGRDRGTDTQYF. The CDR3 DNA is TGTGCCAGCAGCCCCGGGCGGGACAGGGGGACAGATACGCAGTATTTT.